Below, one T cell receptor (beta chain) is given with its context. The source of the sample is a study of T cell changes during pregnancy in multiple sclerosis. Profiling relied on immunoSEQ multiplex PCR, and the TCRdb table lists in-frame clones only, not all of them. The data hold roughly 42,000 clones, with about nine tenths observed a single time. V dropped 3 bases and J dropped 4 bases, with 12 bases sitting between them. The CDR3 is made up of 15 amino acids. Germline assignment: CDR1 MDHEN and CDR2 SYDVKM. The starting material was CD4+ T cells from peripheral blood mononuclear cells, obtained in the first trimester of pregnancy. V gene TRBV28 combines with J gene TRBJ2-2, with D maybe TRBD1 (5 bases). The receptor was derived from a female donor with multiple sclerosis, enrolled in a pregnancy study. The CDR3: CASSLPRAFTGELFF. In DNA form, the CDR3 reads TGTGCCAGCAGTTTGCCCAGGGCTTTCACCGGGGAGCTGTTTTTT. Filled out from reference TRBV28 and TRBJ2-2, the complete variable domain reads DVKVTQSSRYLVKRTGEKVFLECVQDMDHENMFWYRQDPGLGLRLIYFSYDVKMKEKGDIPEGYSVSREKKERFSLILESASTNQTSMYLCASSLPRAFTGELFFGEGSRLTVL.